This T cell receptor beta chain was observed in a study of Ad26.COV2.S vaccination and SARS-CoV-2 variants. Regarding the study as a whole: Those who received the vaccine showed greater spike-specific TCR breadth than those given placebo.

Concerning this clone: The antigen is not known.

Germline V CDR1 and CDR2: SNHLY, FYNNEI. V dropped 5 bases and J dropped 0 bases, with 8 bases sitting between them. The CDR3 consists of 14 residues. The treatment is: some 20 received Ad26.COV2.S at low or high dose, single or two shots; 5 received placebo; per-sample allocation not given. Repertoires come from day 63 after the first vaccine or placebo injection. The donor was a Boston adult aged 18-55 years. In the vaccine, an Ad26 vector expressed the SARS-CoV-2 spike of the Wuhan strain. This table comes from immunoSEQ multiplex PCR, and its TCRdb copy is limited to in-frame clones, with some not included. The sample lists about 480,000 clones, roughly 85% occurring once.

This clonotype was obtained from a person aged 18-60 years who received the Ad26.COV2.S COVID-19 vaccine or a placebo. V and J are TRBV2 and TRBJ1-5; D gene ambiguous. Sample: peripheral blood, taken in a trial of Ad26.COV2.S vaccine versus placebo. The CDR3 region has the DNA TGTGCCAGCAGTTTGGATCTTAGCAATCAGCCCCAGCATTTT. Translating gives CASSLDLSNQPQHF.